The sequence of this TCR beta chain was determined in a study of blood T cell repertoires in COVID-19. Data came from immunoSEQ multiplex PCR; TCRdb stores just in-frame clones and leaves some out. This sample has more than 300,000 clones, with roughly 90% found just once. V was clipped by 6 bases and J by 5 bases; unmatched bases: 11. CDR1 and CDR2 from the germline V gene are MNHNY and SVGAGI (reference sequence). This CDR3 comprises 15 residues. The sequenced sample consisted of PBMCs or T cells enriched from blood (not recorded which). The chain joins TRBV6-6 to TRBJ2-7; 9 bases map to TRBD2. This TCR was recovered from a woman aged 25 to 39 who had recovered from COVID-19. CDR3 sequence (DNA): TGTGCCAGCAGGTCCCTTGCGGGAGGGCCCCACGAGCAGTACTTC. Protein sequence: CASRSLAGGPHEQYF.